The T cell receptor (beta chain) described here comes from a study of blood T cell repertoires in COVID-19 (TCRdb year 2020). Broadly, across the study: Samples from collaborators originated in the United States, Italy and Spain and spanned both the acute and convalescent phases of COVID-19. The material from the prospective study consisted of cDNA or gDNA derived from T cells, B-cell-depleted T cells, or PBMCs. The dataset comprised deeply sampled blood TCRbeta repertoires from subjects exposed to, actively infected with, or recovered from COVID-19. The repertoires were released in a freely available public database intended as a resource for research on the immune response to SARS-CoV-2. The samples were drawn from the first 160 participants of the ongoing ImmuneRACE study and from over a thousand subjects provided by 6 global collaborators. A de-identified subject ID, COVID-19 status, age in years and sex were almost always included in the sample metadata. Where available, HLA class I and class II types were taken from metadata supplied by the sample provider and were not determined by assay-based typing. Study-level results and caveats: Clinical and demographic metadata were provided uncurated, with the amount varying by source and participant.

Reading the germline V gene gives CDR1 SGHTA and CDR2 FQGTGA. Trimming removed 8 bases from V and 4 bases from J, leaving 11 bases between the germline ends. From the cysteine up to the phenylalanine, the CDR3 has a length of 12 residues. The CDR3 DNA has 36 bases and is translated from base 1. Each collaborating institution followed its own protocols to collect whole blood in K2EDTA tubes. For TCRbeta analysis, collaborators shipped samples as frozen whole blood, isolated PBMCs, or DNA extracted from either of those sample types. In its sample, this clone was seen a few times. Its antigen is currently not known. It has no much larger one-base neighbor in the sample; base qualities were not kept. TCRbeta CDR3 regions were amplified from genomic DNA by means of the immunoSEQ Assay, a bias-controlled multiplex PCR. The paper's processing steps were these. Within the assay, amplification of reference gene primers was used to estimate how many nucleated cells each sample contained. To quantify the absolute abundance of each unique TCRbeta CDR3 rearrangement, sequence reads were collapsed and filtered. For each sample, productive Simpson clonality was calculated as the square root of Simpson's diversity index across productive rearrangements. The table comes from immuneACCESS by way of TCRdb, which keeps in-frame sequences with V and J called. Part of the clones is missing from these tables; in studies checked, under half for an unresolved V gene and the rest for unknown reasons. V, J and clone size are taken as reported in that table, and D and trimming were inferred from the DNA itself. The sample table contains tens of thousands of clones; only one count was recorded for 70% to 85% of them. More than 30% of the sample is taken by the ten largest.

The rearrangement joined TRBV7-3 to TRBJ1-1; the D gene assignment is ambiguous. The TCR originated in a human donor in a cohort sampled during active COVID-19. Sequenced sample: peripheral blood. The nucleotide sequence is TGTGCCAGCTCCCCGGGGTCCACTGAAGCTTTCTTT. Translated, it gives CASSPGSTEAFF.